The entry below describes one T cell receptor beta chain. No cognate antigen has been identified for it. The record has no base qualities; no much larger clone is one base away. Libraries were constructed by the immunoSEQ multiplex PCR assay. Drawn from immuneACCESS, this table holds only the in-frame rearrangements with V and J called that TCRdb kept. Clones are partly lost; checked studies trace under half to an unresolved V gene and leave the rest unexplained. Across this sample there are 25,000 to 30,000 clones, with approximately 78% seen only once. The top ten clonotypes cover 3.4% of the sample. The CDR1 and CDR2 encoded by the germline V gene are SGHRS and YFSETQ. The germline ends are 12 bases apart after V is trimmed by 4 bases and J by 0 bases. The CDR3 measures 15 amino acids from cysteine to phenylalanine. Solely the CDR3 DNA is kept, with 45 bases framed from the first base. This entry is derived from a study of T cells in narcolepsy (dated by TCRdb to 2016 to 2019). Describing the broader study: Healthy control donors were enrolled in the study alongside patients who had narcolepsy type 1 or type 2 (NT1, NT2). The study used TCR Vbeta sequencing to track clonotypes in blood and CSF while looking for autoreactive T cells in narcolepsy patients that target self-antigens of hypocretin neurons (hypocretin, TRIB2). What the work shows at the level of the full study, not this receptor alone: Numbers of sequenced blood memory CD4+ clonotypes were comparable, averaging roughly 40,000 in patients and about 33,000 in controls. No sequences matching autoreactive T cell clones were present in some of the blood memory CD4+ repertoires from patients and controls. In plots comparing CSF and blood CD4+ T cell clonotypes from the same patient, HCRT-specific and TRIB2-specific autoreactive clonotypes were highlighted. According to the report, autoreactive clonotypes were detected serially in the blood of the same patients and of different patients, but not in healthy controls.

For TCR Vbeta sequencing, memory CD4+ T cells were sorted ex vivo from the peripheral blood of both healthy controls and narcolepsy patients. Sequences were obtained from CD45RA- memory CD4+ T cells from PBMCs. The sample's cell subset or site label, in plain terms: memory T cells sorted ex vivo from peripheral blood. The TCR comes from a human donor with narcolepsy. The V and J genes are TRBV5-1 and TRBJ2-3, with the D gene not confidently named. The CDR3 protein sequence reads: CASSPQDVSTDTQYF. The DNA sequence is as follows: TGCGCCAGCAGCCCTCAAGACGTTAGCACAGATACGCAGTATTTT.